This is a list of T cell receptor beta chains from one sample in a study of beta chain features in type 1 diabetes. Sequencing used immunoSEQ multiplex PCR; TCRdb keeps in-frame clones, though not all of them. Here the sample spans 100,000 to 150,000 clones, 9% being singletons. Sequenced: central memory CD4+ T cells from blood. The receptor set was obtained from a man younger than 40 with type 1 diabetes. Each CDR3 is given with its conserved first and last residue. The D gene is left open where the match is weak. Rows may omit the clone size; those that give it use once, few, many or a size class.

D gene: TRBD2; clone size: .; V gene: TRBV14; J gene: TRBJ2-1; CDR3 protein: CASSQDWTSDEQFF; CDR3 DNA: TGTGCCAGCAGCCAAGATTGGACTAGCGATGAGCAGTTCTTC
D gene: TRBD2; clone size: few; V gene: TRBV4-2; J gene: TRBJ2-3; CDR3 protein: CASSQGSGATDTQYF; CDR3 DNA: TGTGCCAGCAGCCAAGGGAGCGGGGCTACAGATACGCAGTATTTT
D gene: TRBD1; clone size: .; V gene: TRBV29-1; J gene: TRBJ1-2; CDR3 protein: CSVLGQDGYTF; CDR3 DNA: TGCAGCGTACTAGGACAGGATGGCTACACCTTC
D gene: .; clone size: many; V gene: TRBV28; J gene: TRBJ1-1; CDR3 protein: CASSSRGNTEAFF; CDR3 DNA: TGTGCCAGCAGTTCCAGGGGGAACACTGAAGCTTTCTTT
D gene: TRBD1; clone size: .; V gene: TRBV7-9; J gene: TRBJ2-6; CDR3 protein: CASSRGTGGANVLTF; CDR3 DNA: TGTGCCAGCAGCCGTGGGACAGGGGGGGCCAACGTCCTGACTTTC
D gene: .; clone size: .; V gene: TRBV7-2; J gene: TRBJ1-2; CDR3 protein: CASSQGFGYTF; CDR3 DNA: TGTGCCAGCAGCCAGGGTTTTGGCTACACCTTC
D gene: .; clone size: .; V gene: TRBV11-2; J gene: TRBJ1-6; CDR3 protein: CASSLEFRSPLHF; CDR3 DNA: TGTGCCAGCAGCTTAGAATTCCGTTCACCCCTCCACTTT
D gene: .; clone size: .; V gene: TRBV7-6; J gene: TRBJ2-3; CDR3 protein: CASSFPSLGTDTQYF; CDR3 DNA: TGTGCCAGCAGCTTCCCTAGCTTGGGCACAGATACGCAGTATTTT
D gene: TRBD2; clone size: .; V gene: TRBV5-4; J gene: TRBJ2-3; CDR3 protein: CASSPGGLAGRTDTQYF; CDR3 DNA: TGTGCCAGCAGCCCGGGCGGACTAGCGGGGCGCACAGATACGCAGTATTTT
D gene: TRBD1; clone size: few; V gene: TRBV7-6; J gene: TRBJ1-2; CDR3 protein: CASSANRGNYGYTF; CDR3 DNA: TGTGCCAGCAGCGCGAACAGGGGGAACTATGGCTACACCTTC
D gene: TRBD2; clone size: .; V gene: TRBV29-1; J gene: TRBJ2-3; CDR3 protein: CSLRGGSTDTQYF; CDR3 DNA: TGCAGCTTGCGGGGGGGAAGCACAGATACGCAGTATTTT
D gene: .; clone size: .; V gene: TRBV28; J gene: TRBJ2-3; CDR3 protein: CASTFGGLSGTDTQYF; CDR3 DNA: TGTGCCAGCACCTTTGGGGGGTTGTCGGGCACAGATACGCAGTATTTT
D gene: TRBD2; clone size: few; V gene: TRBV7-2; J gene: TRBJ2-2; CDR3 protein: CASSKGLAANTGELFF; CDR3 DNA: TGTGCCAGCAGCAAGGGACTAGCGGCCAACACCGGGGAGCTGTTTTTT
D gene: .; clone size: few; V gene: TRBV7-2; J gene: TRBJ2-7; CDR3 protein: CASSLDYDEQYF; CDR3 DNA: TGTGCCAGCAGCCTTGACTACGACGAGCAGTACTTC
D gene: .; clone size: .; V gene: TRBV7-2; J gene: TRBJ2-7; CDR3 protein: CASSPPGSHYEQYF; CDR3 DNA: TGTGCCAGCAGCCCACCGGGATCACACTACGAGCAGTACTTC
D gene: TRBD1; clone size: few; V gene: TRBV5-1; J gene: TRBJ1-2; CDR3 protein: CASSLVTGTGGLGYTF; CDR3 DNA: TGCGCCAGCAGCTTGGTAACTGGGACAGGGGGTCTTGGCTACACCTTC
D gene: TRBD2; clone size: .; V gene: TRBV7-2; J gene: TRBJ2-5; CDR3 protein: CASSSPTGLAVDQETQYF; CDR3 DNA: TGTGCCAGCAGCTCACCTACCGGACTAGCGGTTGATCAAGAGACCCAGTACTTC